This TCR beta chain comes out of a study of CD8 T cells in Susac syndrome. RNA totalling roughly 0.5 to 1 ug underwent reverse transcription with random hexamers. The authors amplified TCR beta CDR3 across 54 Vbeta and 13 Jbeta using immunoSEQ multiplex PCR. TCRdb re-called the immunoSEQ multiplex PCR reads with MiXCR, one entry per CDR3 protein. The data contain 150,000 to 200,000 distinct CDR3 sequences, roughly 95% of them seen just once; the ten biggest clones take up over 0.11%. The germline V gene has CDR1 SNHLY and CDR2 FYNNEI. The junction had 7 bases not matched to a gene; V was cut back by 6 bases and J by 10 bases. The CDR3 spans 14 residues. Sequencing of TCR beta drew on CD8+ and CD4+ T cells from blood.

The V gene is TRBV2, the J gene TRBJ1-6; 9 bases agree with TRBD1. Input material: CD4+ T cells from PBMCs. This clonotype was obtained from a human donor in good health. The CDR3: CASSRDREGSPLHF. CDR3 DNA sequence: TGTGCCAGCAGCCGGGACAGGGAGGGGTCACCCCTCCACTTT.